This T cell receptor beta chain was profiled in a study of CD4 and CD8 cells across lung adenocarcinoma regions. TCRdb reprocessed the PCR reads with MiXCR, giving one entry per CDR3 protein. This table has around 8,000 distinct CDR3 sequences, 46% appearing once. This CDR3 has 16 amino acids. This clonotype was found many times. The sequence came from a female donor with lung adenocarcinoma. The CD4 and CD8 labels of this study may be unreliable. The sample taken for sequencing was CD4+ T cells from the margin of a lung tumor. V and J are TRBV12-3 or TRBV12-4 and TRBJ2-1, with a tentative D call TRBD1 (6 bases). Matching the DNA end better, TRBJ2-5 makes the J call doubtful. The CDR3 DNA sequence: TGTGCCAGCAGCATGACTTGGGACACTTGGGGGGAGACCCAGTACTTC. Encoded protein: CASSMTWDTWGETQYF.